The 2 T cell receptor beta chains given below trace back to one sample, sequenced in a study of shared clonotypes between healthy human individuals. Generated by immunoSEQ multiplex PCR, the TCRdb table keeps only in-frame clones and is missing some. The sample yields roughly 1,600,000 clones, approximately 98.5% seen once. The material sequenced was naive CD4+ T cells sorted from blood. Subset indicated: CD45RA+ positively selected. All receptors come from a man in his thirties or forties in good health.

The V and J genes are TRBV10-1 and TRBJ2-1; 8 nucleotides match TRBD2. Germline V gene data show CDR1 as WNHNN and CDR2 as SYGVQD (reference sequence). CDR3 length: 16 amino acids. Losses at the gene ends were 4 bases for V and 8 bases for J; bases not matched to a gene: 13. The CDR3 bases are TGCGCCAGCAGTGTAAACGGGAGGGCCGGACTCGATGAGCAGTTCTTC. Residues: CASSVNGRAGLDEQFF.

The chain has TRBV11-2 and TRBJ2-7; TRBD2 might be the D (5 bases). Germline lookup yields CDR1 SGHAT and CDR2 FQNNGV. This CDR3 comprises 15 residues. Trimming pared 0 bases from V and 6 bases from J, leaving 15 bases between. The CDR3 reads CASSLDRGRAAEQYF. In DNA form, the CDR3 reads TGTGCCAGCAGCTTAGATCGGGGTCGGGCAGCCGAGCAGTACTTC.